This T cell receptor beta chain is from a study of beta chain features in type 1 diabetes. This clone appeared a few times. Its antigen is not identified. A much larger clonotype is one base distant, so this may be a read error. Within the sample, other DNA sequences also encode this same CDR3. General study points: People with Type 1 diabetes carried modestly yet significantly shorter TCRB CDR3s in all four CD4+ subsets. More deletions and fewer insertions at VDJ junctions were found in patients with type 1 diabetes.

Each of the CD4+ naive, central memory, regulatory and stem cell-like memory populations was sorted via CD45RO/CCR7/CD25/CD127/CD95/CD27. Each sorted population was over 98% pure. The V gene lost 4 bases and the J gene lost 6 bases, with 5 bases spanning the gap. Per the germline V gene, CDR1 is SGHTA and CDR2 is FQGNSA. The CDR3 consists of 11 residues. Every isolated RNA sample was fully reverse transcribed, so sequencing captured expressed TCRB transcripts. Produced via immunoSEQ multiplex PCR; TCRdb's table is partial and in-frame only. The sample contains hundreds of thousands of clones, 11% to 15% of which appear only once.

Sequenced input: naive CD4+ T cells from blood. The sequence was collected from a man younger than 35 with type 1 diabetes. V usage is TRBV7-2 and J usage is TRBJ2-3, with D unclear. The CDR3 protein is CASSSTDTQYF. The CDR3 DNA sequence: TGTGCCAGCAGCTCCACGGATACGCAGTATTTT.